This T cell receptor (beta chain) comes out of a study of T-cell memory formation after mild COVID-19 (dated by TCRdb to 2020 to 2023). Background on the whole study: TCR sequence clusters from the two donors were found to be largely donor specific. The cohort was made up of two young adult volunteers, one female and one male, who were previously healthy. In a couple of donors, T-cell clones that expanded and contracted after mild COVID-19 were tracked by sequencing TCRalpha and TCRbeta repertoires over time. Findings and caveats that apply to the study as a whole: The detection of some responding clones in pre-infection memory suggests that pre-existing cross-reactive memory T cells joined the SARS-CoV-2 response. Only two mild cases were covered by the study, and larger cohorts that include severe cases with pre-infection samples were considered necessary. SARS-CoV-2 specificity was not confirmed for the second-wave clones peaking on day 37. Clones contracting from day 15 to 85 had balanced CD4/CD8 phenotypes, while a second wave expanding from day 15 to 37 was biased towards CD4+. Contracting CD4+ clones turned up mainly in the CM and EM memory subsets, whereas EMRA was where CD8+ clones were enriched.

The listed sequencing device is Illumina NovaSeq 6000. TCRalpha and TCRbeta cDNA libraries were built by 5'RACE with constant-segment primers, adding sample barcodes and unique molecular identifiers. RNA was extracted from every sample with Trizol reagent. Amplification of the libraries took two PCR steps, and the second step added a second sample barcode plus Illumina TruSeq adapters. Sequencing of libraries was performed on an Illumina NovaSeq with 2 x 150 bp paired-end reads. The source study handled its data this way. The reads were demultiplexed and collapsed into UMI-guided consensus sequences using migec v1.2.7. With mixcr v2.1.11, UMI consensuses were aligned to TRA and TRB V and J templates and assembled into clonotypes. A clonotype was counted as expanded or contracted only if both edgeR and NoisET called the change significant, with noise models trained on biological replicates. For edgeR calls, a false discovery rate-adjusted p below 0.01 and a log2 fold-change threshold of 1 were applied. PCA with hierarchical clustering of max-normalized trajectories of the 1000 most abundant clonotypes was used as exploratory dynamics analysis. Each responding clone was given a CD4 or CD8 phenotype based on the CD4+ and CD8+ repertoires, which had been sequenced separately. TCRdb reprocessed the public reads (quality trimming at Q25 with fastp, clone calling with MiXCR) and kept in-frame beta chains. A single entry per CDR3 protein holds the most common genes and DNA from its merged rows. TCRdb's processing, not the authors' own work, is the source of the V and J calls. Counted in this sample were around 390,000 distinct CDR3 sequences; roughly 15% of them appeared once. The ten most abundant clones make up around a fifth of the sample.

Ficoll-Paque density gradient centrifugation was the method used to isolate PBMCs. The CDR3, from cysteine to phenylalanine, totals 16 residues. The read is trimmed to its CDR3 DNA, 48 bases read in frame from base 1. The germline V and J ends show losses of 0 bases and 7 bases respectively, and no gene match explains 7 bases of the junction. The germline V gene gives CDR1 as ENHRY and CDR2 as SYGVKD. The sample holds a few counts of this clonotype. The specificity of this receptor is unknown. There are no base qualities to consult, and no much larger clone falls within one base. This sequence was found in a man aged 18-30 years who had mild COVID-19 (a few samples of this study predate the infection). The sample titles of this study are shuffled in the database, so cell type and time point are left out; the donor was told from shared clones. What was sequenced was PBMCs or a T cell subset sorted from them (not recorded which). Here the chain combines TRBV10-3 and TRBJ2-2, and TRBD1 aligns with 8 junction nucleotides. The CDR3 region: CAISESMAGGGGELFF. Here is the DNA: TGTGCCATCAGTGAGTCGATGGCAGGGGGCGGCGGGGAGCTGTTTTTT.